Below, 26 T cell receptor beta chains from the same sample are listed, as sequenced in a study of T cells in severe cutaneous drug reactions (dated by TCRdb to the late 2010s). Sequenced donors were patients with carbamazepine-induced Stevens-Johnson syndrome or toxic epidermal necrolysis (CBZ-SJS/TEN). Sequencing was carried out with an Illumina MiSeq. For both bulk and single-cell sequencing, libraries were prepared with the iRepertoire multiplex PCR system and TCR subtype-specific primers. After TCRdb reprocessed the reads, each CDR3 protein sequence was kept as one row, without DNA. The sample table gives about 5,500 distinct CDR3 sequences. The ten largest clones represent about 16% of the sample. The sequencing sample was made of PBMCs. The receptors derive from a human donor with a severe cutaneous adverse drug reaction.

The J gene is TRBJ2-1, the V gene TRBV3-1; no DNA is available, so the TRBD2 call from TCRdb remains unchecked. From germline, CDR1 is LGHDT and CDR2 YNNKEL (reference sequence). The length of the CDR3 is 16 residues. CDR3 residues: CASSQAGLAGINEQFF.

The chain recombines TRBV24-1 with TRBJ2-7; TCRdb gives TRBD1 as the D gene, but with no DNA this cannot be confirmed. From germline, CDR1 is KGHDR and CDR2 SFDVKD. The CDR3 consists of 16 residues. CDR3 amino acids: CATSDSADRASGEQYF.

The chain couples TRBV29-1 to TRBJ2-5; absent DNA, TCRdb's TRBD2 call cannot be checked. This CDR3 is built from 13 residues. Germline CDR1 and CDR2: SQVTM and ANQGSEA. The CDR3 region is CSVGGGPQETQYF.

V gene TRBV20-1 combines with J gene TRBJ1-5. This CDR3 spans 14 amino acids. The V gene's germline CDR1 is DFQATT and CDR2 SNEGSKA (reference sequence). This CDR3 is CSARDLEENQPQHF.

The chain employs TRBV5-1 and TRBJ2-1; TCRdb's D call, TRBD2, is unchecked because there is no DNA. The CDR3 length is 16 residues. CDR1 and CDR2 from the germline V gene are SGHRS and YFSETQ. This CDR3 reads CASSRHGTSGSNEQFF.

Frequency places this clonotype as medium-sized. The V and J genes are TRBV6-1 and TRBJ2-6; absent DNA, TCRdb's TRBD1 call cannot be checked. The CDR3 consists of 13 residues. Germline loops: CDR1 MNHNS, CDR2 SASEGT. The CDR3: CASSPGGANVLTF.

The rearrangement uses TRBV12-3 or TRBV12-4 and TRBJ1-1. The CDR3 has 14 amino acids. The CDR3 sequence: CASSAGRANTEAFF.

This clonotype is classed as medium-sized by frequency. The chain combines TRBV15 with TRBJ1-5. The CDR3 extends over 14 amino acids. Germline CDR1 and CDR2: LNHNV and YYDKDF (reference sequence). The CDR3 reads CATSRDWNNQPQHF.

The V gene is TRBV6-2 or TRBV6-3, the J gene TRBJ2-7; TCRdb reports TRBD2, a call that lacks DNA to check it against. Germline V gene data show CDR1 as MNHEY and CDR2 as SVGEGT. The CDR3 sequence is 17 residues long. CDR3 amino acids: CASSYSPSGSGSYEQYF.

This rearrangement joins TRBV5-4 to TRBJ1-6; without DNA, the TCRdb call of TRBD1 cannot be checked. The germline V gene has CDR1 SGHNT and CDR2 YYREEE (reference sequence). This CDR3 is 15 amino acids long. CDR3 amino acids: CASSPARQGNSPLHF.

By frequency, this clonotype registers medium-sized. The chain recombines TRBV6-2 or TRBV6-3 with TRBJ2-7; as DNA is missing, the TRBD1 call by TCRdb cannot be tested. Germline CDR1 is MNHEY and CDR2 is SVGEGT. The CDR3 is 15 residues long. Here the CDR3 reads CASSYTQAPTYEQYF.

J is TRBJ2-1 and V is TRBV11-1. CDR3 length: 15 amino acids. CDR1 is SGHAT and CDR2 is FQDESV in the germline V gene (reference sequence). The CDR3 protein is CASSLGLGDYNEQFF.

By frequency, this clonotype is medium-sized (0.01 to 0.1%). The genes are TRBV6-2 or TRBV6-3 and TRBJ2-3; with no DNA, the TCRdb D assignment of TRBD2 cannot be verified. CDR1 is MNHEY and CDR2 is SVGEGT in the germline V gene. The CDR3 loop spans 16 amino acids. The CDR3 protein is CASSLTSGRATDTQYF.

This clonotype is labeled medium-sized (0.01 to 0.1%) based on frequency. CDR3 sequence: CASPTGDYGYTF. The rearrangement joins TRBV2 to TRBJ1-2; TCRdb reports TRBD1, a call that lacks DNA to check it against. CDR3 length: 12 residues. Germline V lookup: CDR1 SNHLY, CDR2 FYNNEI.

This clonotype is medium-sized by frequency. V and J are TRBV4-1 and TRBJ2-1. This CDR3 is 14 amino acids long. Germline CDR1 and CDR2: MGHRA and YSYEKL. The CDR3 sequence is CASSHEVYYNEQFF.

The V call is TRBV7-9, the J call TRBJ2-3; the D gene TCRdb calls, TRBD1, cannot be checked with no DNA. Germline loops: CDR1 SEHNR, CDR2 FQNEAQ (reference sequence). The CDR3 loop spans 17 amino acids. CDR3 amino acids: CASSRRGGAGSTDTQYF.

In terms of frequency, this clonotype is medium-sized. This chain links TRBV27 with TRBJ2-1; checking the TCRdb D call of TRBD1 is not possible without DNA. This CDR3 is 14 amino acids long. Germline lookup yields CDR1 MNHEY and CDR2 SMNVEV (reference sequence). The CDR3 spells CASSFAPDSNEQFF.

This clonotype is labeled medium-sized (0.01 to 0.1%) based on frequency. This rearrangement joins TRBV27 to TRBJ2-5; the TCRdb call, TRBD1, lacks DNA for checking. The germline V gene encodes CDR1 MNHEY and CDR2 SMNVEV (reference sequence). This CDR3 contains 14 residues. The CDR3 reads CASSLKGQEETQYF.

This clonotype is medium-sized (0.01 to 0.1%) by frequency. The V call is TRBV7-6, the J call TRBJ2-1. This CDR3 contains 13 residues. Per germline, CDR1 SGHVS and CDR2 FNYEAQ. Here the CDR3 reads CASSLGSYNEQFF. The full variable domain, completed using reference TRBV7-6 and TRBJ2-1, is GAGVSQSPRYKVTKRGQDVALRCDPISGHVSLYWYRQALGQGPEFLTYFNYEAQQDKSGLPNDRFSAERPEGSISTLTIQRTEQRDSAMYRCASSLGSYNEQFFGPGTRLTVL.

Here the CDR3 reads CASSSQGLRGSTDTQYF. The V gene is TRBV28, the J gene TRBJ2-3; TCRdb outputs TRBD1, but without DNA this stays unchecked. This CDR3 spans 17 amino acids. The germline gives CDR1 MDHEN, CDR2 SYDVKM. Using reference TRBV28 and TRBJ2-3 for the parts outside the CDR3, the full variable domain is DVKVTQSSRYLVKRTGEKVFLECVQDMDHENMFWYRQDPGLGLRLIYFSYDVKMKEKGDIPEGYSVSREKKERFSLILESASTNQTSMYLCASSSQGLRGSTDTQYFGPGTRLTVL.

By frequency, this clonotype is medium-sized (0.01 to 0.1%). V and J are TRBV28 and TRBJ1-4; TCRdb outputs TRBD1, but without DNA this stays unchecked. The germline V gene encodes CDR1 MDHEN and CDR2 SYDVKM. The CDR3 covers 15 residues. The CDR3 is CASSLPQGTEEKLFF.

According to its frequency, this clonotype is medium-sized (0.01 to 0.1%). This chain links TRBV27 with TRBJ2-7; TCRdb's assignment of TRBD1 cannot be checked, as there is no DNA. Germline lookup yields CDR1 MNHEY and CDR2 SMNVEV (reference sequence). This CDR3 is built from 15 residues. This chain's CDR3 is CASSILTGSGYEQYF.

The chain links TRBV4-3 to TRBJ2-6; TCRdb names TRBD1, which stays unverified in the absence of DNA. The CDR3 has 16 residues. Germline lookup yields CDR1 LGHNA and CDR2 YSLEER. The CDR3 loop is CASSQGSGTGANVLTF.

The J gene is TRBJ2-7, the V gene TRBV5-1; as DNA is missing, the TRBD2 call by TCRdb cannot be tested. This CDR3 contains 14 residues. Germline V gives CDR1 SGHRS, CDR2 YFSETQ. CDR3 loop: CASSLTSGSYEQYF.

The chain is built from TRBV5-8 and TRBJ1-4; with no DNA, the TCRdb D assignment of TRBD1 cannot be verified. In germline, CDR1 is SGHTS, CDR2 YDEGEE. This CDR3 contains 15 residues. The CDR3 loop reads CASSFWQGAGEKLFF. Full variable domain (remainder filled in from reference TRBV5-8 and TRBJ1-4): EAGVTQSPTHLIKTRGQQATLRCSPISGHTSVYWYQQALGLGLQFLLWYDEGEERNRGNFPPRFSGRQFPNYSSELNVNALELEDSALYLCASSFWQGAGEKLFFGSGTQLSVL.

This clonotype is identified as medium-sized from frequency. CDR3: CASSQESSYNEQFF. The chain couples TRBV4-1 to TRBJ2-1. Looked up from germline, CDR1 is MGHRA and CDR2 is YSYEKL. CDR3 length: 14 residues.